The table lists the clone carrying this T cell receptor (beta chain) with a count of one. The antigen is not known. This sample stems from a study of shared clonotypes between healthy human individuals. Study-wide points: Against clonotypes common to all four donors, non-shared ones had lower generation probabilities. An expected dependence of interdonor clonotype sharing on sequencing depth was noted.

The donor cohort consisted entirely of Caucasian adults residing in Nashville, Tennessee. CD4+ cell separation produced CD45RA+ naive and CD45RA-negative memory subsets. Germline lookup yields CDR1 LGHNA and CDR2 YSLEER. CDR3 length: 14 residues. The V gene lost 0 bases and the J gene lost 3 bases, with 9 bases spanning the gap. The protocol was immunoSEQ multiplex PCR, while the TCRdb copy is restricted to in-frame clones and leaves out a portion. The repertoire holds some 1 million clones, with about three quarters as singletons. The sequenced sample consisted of memory CD4+ T cells sorted from blood. Documented subset: CD45RA-negative fraction. The J gene is TRBJ2-7, the V gene TRBV4-3, with D perhaps given as TRBD1 or TRBD2 (5 bases each). The receptor's source is a man between 18 and 29 years old in good health. The CDR3: CASSQESGHYEQYF. CDR3 nucleotides: TGCGCCAGCAGCCAAGAGTCGGGGCACTACGAGCAGTACTTC.